This section outlines one TCR beta chain sequence together with its context. These data belong to a study of blood T cell repertoires in COVID-19. Across the study: Acute and convalescent COVID-19 specimens originated in the United States, Italy and Spain. T cells, B-cell-depleted T cells, or PBMCs provided the cDNA or gDNA that served as material.

In the authors' workflow: Reference gene primer amplification gave nucleated cell count estimates. Measured with immunoSEQ multiplex PCR; TCRdb has only the in-frame clones, and not every one. Clonal size and the V and J genes are those of that table, whereas D and trimming came from the DNA. The data show a few hundred thousand clones, around 84% seen once. The TCR originated in a woman between 18 and 29 years old with acute or convalescent COVID-19. Sequenced: peripheral blood.

The CDR3 is CASSLLPGSNQPQHF. The CDR3 bases are TGTGCCAGCAGCTTGTTGCCGGGGTCAAATCAGCCCCAGCATTTT. The rearrangement links TRBV5-5 to TRBJ1-5; D gene unclear. CDR1 SGHKS and CDR2 YYEKEE come from the germline V gene (reference sequence). V lost 1 base to trimming and J lost 4 bases, with 12 bases between them. This CDR3 contains 15 residues.